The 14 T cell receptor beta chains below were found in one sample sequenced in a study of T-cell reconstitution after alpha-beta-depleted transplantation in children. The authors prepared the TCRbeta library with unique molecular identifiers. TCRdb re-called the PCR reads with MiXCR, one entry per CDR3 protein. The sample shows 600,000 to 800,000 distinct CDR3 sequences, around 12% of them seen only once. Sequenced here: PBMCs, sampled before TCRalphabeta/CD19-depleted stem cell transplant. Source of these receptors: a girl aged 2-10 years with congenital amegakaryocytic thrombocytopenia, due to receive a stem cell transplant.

The CDR3 loop is CSARARGNTGELFF. CDR3 DNA: TGCAGTGCTAGAGCCAGGGGGAACACCGGGGAGCTGTTTTTT. The chain carries TRBV20-1 and TRBJ2-2; D perhaps matches TRBD1 (6 bases). The CDR3 consists of 14 residues. V lost 1 base to trimming and J lost 1 base, with 7 bases between them. Germline CDR1 and CDR2: DFQATT and SNEGSKA (reference sequence).

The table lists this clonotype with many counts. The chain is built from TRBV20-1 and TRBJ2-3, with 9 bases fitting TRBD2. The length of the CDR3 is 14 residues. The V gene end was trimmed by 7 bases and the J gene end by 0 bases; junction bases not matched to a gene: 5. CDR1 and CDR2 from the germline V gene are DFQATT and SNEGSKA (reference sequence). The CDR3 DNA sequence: TGCAGTGAAAAAACTAGCGGGAGCACAGATACGCAGTATTTT. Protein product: CSEKTSGSTDTQYF.

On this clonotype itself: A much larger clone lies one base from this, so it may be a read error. DNA of the CDR3: TGCAGTGCTAGAGATCGACAGCGGGTCGGGACAGATACGCAGTATTTT. This encodes CSARDRQRVGTDTQYF. The V and J genes are TRBV20-1 and TRBJ2-3, with D perhaps matching TRBD2 (6 bases). This CDR3 is 16 amino acids long. Per germline, CDR1 DFQATT and CDR2 SNEGSKA (reference sequence). V shed 0 bases and J shed 3 bases, with 16 bases lying between them.

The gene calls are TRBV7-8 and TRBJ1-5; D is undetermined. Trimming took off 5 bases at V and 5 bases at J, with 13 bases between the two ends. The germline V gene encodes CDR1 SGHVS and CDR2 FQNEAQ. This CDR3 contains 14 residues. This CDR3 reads CASSAEADYQPQHF. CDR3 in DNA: TGTGCCAGCAGCGCCGAGGCGGACTATCAGCCCCAGCATTTT.

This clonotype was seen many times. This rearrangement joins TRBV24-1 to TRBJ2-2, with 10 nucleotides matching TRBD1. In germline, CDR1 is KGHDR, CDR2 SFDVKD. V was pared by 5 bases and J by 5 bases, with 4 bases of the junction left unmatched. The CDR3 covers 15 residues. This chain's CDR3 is CATSAAGQGTGELFF. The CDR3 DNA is TGTGCCACCAGTGCCGCGGGACAGGGGACCGGGGAGCTGTTTTTT.

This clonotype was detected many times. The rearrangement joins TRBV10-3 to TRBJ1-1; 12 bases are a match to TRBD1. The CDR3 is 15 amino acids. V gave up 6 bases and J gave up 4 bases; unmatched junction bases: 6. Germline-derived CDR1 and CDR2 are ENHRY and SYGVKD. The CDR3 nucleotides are TGTGCCATCAGCGGGACAGGGGGCAGTGCCACTGAAGCTTTCTTT. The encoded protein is CAISGTGGSATEAFF.

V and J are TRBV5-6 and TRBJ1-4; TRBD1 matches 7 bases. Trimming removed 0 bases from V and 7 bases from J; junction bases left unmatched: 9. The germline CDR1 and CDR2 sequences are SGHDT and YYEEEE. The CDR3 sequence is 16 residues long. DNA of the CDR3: TGTGCCAGCAGCTTGGCTGGTGGGACAGTCGGTGAAAAACTGTTTTTT. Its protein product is CASSLAGGTVGEKLFF. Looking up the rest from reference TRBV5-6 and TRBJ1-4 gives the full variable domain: DAGVTQSPTHLIKTRGQQVTLRCSPKSGHDTVSWYQQALGQGPQFIFQYYEEEERQRGNFPDRFSGHQFPNYSSELNVNALLLGDSALYLCASSLAGGTVGEKLFFGSGTQLSVL.

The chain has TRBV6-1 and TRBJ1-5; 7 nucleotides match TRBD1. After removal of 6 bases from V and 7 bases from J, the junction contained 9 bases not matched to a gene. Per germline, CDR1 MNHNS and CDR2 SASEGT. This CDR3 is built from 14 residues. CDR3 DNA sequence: TGTGCCAGCAGCCCTGACAGGGATAAACAGCCCCAGCATTTT. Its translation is CASSPDRDKQPQHF.

The chain's CDR3 is CASSQGGLAGDTNIQYF. CDR3 nucleotide sequence: TGCGCCAGCAGCCAAGGGGGACTAGCGGGAGATACGAACATTCAGTACTTC. The J gene is TRBJ2-4, the V gene TRBV4-1; 14 bases line up with TRBD2. There are 17 residues in the CDR3. The V gene end was trimmed by 1 base and the J gene end by 7 bases; junction bases not matched to a gene: 6. The V gene's germline CDR1 is MGHRA and CDR2 YSYEKL.

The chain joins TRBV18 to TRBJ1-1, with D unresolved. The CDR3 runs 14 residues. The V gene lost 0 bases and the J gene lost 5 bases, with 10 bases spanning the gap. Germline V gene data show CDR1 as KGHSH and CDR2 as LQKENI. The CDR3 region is CASSPPGRATEAFF. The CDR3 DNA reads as TGTGCCAGCTCACCACCGGGTAGGGCTACTGAAGCTTTCTTT.

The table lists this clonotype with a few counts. CDR3 nucleotide sequence: TGCGCCAGCAGCTCCACGGGCGGCAGGGATCTTGCTGGGGCCAACGTCCTGACTTTC. Protein product: CASSSTGGRDLAGANVLTF. V is TRBV5-1 and J is TRBJ2-6; D is perhaps TRBD1 (5 bases). With 3 bases removed from V and 2 bases from J, the gap between germline ends came to 21 bases. Looked up from germline, CDR1 is SGHRS and CDR2 is YFSETQ. The CDR3 extends over 19 amino acids. The full variable domain, with the rest looked up from reference TRBV5-1 and TRBJ2-6, is KAGVTQTPRYLIKTRGQQVTLSCSPISGHRSVSWYQQTPGQGLQFLFEYFSETQRNKGNFPGRFSGRQFSNSRSEMNVSTLELGDSALYLCASSSTGGRDLAGANVLTFGAGSRLTVL.

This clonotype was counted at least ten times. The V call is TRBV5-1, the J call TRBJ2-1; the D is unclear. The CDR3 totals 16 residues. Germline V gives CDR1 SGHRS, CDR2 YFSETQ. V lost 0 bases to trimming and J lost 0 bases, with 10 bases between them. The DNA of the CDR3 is TGCGCCAGCAGCTTGGGTAGGTTGCTCTCCTACAATGAGCAGTTCTTC. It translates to CASSLGRLLSYNEQFF. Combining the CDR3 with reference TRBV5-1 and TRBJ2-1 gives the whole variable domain KAGVTQTPRYLIKTRGQQVTLSCSPISGHRSVSWYQQTPGQGLQFLFEYFSETQRNKGNFPGRFSGRQFSNSRSEMNVSTLELGDSALYLCASSLGRLLSYNEQFFGPGTRLTVL.

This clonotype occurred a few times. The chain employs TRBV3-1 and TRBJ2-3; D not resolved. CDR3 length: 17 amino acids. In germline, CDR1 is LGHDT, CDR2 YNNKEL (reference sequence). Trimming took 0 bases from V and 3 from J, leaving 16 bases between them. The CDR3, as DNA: TGTGCCAGCAGCCAAGACCGGTTTGGGTTGGGGACAGATACGCAGTATTTT. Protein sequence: CASSQDRFGLGTDTQYF.

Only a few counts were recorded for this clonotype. Here the CDR3 reads CASSLEGRSMDEQYF. In nucleotides, the CDR3 is TGCGCCAGCAGCTTGGAAGGGAGAAGTATGGACGAGCAGTACTTC. The chain couples TRBV5-1 to TRBJ2-7; D is perhaps TRBD2 (5 bases). CDR1 SGHRS and CDR2 YFSETQ come from the germline V gene. The ends were cut back, 0 bases at V and 5 bases at J, with 15 bases in the middle. This CDR3 contains 15 residues. The variable domain in full, completed from reference TRBV5-1 and TRBJ2-7, reads KAGVTQTPRYLIKTRGQQVTLSCSPISGHRSVSWYQQTPGQGLQFLFEYFSETQRNKGNFPGRFSGRQFSNSRSEMNVSTLELGDSALYLCASSLEGRSMDEQYFGPGTRLTVT.